The entry below gives a single TCR beta chain sequence along with its context. The CDR3 loop spans 16 amino acids. The J segment lost 1 base and the V segment lost 0 bases, leaving 2 bases of the junction unmatched. CDR1 is SGHNT, CDR2 YYREEE, per germline (reference sequence). The entry originates in a study of beta chain features in type 1 diabetes. Expressed TCRB transcripts were sequenced because the entire RNA isolate underwent reverse transcription. TCRdb keeps only in-frame clones here, not all; method: immunoSEQ multiplex PCR. The sample has fewer than 650,000 clones, roughly 15% seen once. The sequence derives from a man aged 18 to 30 in good health. The sequencing input was naive CD4+ T cells from blood. The chain has TRBV5-4 and TRBJ2-3; 10 nucleotides align to TRBD2. The CDR3 DNA is TGTGCCAGCAGCTTGGGAGGGACTAGCGGCACAGATACGCAGTATTTT. Protein: CASSLGGTSGTDTQYF.